The clone carrying this T cell receptor (beta chain) occurred many times. The antigen remains unidentified. The source of the sample is a study of CD8 T cells in ankylosing spondylitis. Study results and limitations: Clones linked with disease were CD8+ and fairly uncommon in the peripheral blood.

V shed 5 bases and J shed 3 bases, with 15 bases lying between them. The CDR3 is 14 residues long. In germline, CDR1 is DFQATT, CDR2 SNEGSKA (reference sequence). Using quantitative 5'-RACE with molecular barcodes, the authors made TCR beta libraries. TCRdb reprocessed the 5' RACE reads with MiXCR, giving one entry per CDR3 protein. Of hundreds of thousands of distinct CDR3 sequences listed, approximately 9% were seen once; the top ten hold 6.8%. The chain links TRBV20-1 to TRBJ2-3; unclear D gene. Sequenced material: blood, either unsorted or a sorted T cell fraction (not recorded which). This receptor was identified in a male donor with ankylosing spondylitis or in good health (not recorded which). CDR3 loop: CSAGIRFNTDTQYF. The CDR3 bases are TGCAGTGCTGGAATAAGGTTCAATACAGATACGCAGTATTTT.